What follows describes a single TCR beta chain. All donors qualified as healthy HIV-negative adults and had experienced no recent acute infections or vaccinations. The donor cohort consisted entirely of Caucasian adults residing in Nashville, Tennessee. The data stem from a study of shared clonotypes between healthy human individuals. The wider study: The plates for each donor numbered three CD4 naive, three CD4 memory, two CD8 naive and one CD8 memory.

Germline lookup yields CDR1 LNHDA and CDR2 SQIVND (reference sequence). Trimming removed 6 bases from V and 4 bases from J, with 15 bases in between. The CDR3 consists of 14 residues. Genomic DNA (from each subset) was split evenly across several immunoSEQ plates. TCRdb's table, derived via immunoSEQ multiplex PCR, lists solely in-frame clones and lacks some. The sample contains around 700,000 clones, roughly 78% of which appear only once. The V gene is TRBV19, the J gene TRBJ1-2; weak D call: TRBD1 (5 bases). Input material: memory CD4+ T cells sorted from blood. Subset meaning: CD45RA-negative fraction. This clonotype originated in a woman aged 30 to 39 in good health. CDR3: CASSAQGVSYGYTF. CDR3 bases: TGTGCCAGTAGCGCGCAAGGGGTTTCCTATGGCTACACCTTC.